The clone carrying this TCR beta chain was observed a handful of times. Its antigen remains unidentified. This sample was included in a study of T cell repertoires in cytomegalovirus infection. Study-wide context: Matching HLA type, along with CMV infection, was indicated by public TCR beta signatures. Study-wide results and caveats: CMV carriers with the relevant HLA were identified by cumulative public TCR beta family frequency. Dominating the ex vivo response were HLA-C-restricted CMV-specific TCR beta clonotypes.

Each CDR3 protein is one row after TCRdb ran MiXCR on the reads. Of fewer than 300,000 distinct CDR3 sequences listed, roughly 25% are singletons. This CDR3 comprises 15 residues. Germline V CDR1 and CDR2: MDHEN, SYDVKM. V was shortened by 5 bases and J by 6 bases, with 17 bases between the two germline ends. Sequenced: PBMCs. V and J are TRBV28 and TRBJ2-1, with D perhaps matching TRBD1 (6 bases). The source is a human donor in good health (CMV status not recorded). Some clones in this sample may be carry-over from other donors' samples. The CDR3 loop reads CASSQQGPYVNEQFF. The CDR3 DNA is TGTGCCAGCAGTCAGCAGGGGCCCTACGTCAATGAGCAGTTCTTC.